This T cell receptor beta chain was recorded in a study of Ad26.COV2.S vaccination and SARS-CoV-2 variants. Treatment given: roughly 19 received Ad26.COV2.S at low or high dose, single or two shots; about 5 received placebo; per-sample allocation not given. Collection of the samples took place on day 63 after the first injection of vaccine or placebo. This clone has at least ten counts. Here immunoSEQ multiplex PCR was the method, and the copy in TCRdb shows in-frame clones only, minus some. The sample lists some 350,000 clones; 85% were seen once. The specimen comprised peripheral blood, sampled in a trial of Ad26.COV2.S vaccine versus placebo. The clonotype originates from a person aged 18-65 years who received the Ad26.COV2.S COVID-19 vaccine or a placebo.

The CDR3 nucleotides read TGTGCCAGCAGCTCCGACAGGGGCGAGCAGTACTTC. It yields the protein CASSSDRGEQYF. The chain is built from TRBV5-6 and TRBJ2-7, with 8 bases aligning to TRBD1. The CDR3 has 12 amino acids. The germline V gene has CDR1 SGHDT and CDR2 YYEEEE. Unmatched junction bases numbered 2, after V lost 3 bases and J lost 6 bases.